This TCR beta chain was observed in a study of multiple sclerosis patients with progressive multifocal leukoencephalopathy. Broader study findings: Findings may reflect JC virus infection or just general immunocompromise. TRBV and TRBJ usage showed no common pattern when PML developed.

The trim removed 5 bases at V and 5 bases at J, leaving 5 bases unmatched. The CDR3 consists of 14 residues. Germline V gene lookup returns CDR1 SGHVS and CDR2 FQNEAQ. Assay used: immunoSEQ multiplex PCR; TCRdb lists only in-frame clones, some missing. The sample shows under 30,000 clones, 75% to 95% of them seen only once. With regard to this clone: Its specificity is unknown.

Time point given: roughly 13 months of natalizumab therapy. T1 marks 6 months and T2 marks 12 months of natalizumab therapy. Sample: PBMCs, taken from a patient treated with natalizumab. The chain combines TRBV7-8 with TRBJ1-1; 10 positions match TRBD1. The receptor was isolated from a man aged 25 to 40 with multiple sclerosis. CDR3 bases: TGTGCCAGCAGCGGGGACAGGGGACGAACTGAAGCTTTCTTT. It is translated as CASSGDRGRTEAFF.